This entry lists 16 T cell receptor beta chains sequenced from one sample in a study of identical twins. TCRdb redid the calling of the 5' RACE reads with MiXCR, one entry per CDR3 protein. The table includes about 550,000 distinct CDR3 sequences, approximately 20% detected once. This sample was also put to use in a study of yellow fever vaccine responses in identical twins.

Sequencing was done on a sample of CD4+ T cells sorted from blood. The receptors here all came from a woman younger than 35 in good health.

The chain has TRBV5-1 and TRBJ1-2, with unresolved D. CDR1 and CDR2 (germline): SGHRS, YFSETQ. Trimming took 4 bases from V and 2 from J, leaving 15 bases between them. This CDR3 has 15 amino acids. The chain's CDR3 is CASSQDTNYNYGYTF. CDR3 bases: TGCGCCAGCAGCCAAGACACGAACTACAACTATGGCTACACCTTC.

V is TRBV27 and J is TRBJ2-5; 10 nucleotides align to TRBD2. This CDR3 region has 16 residues. Per the germline V gene, CDR1 is MNHEY and CDR2 is SMNVEV (reference sequence). V lost 4 bases and J lost 9; bases outside the gene matches: 14. CDR3 nucleotides: TGTGCCAGCAGTTCCCACCCGACTAGCGGGCCGGGGGCCCAGTACTTC. Residues: CASSSHPTSGPGAQYF.

This clonotype was counted many times. The chain carries TRBV24-1 and TRBJ2-1; possibly TRBD1 for D (6 bases). Germline CDR1 KGHDR, CDR2 SFDVKD. The CDR3 runs 15 residues. The V and J ends lost 2 bases and 5 bases respectively, with 12 bases between them. The CDR3 region is CATSDWSGANNEQFF. The CDR3, as DNA: TGTGCCACCAGTGATTGGTCAGGGGCGAACAATGAGCAGTTCTTC.

The rearrangement joins TRBV6-5 to TRBJ1-1, with D tentatively TRBD1 (5 bases). The CDR3 runs to 15 residues. Germline V gene lookup returns CDR1 MNHEY and CDR2 SVGAGI. The ends were cut back, 4 bases at V and 5 bases at J, with 17 bases in the middle. CDR3 in DNA: TGTGCCAGCAGTTTCCAATTCAGGGTTAGTACTGAAGCTTTCTTT. Residues: CASSFQFRVSTEAFF.

The rearrangement joins TRBV6-1 to TRBJ1-2, with D perhaps matching TRBD1 (5 bases). This CDR3 has 12 amino acids. The ends were cut back, 8 bases at V and 2 bases at J, with 9 bases in the middle. The V gene's germline CDR1 is MNHNS and CDR2 SASEGT. This CDR3 is CASLRGNYGYTF. DNA for the CDR3: TGTGCCAGCCTGCGGGGGAACTATGGCTACACCTTC.

The chain has TRBV4-1 and TRBJ2-2; 10 bases are a match to TRBD1. Germline V gene lookup returns CDR1 MGHRA and CDR2 YSYEKL. The CDR3 extends over 17 amino acids. J lost 6 bases, V lost 4 bases, and 11 bases had no gene match. The CDR3 DNA reads as TGCGCCAGCAGCCCCTACTCGACAGGGGGCGCGTCCGGGGAGCTGTTTTTT. Its translation: CASSPYSTGGASGELFF.

The CDR3 DNA is TGCAGTGCACTCCTAGCGGGGGTGGGCACAGATACGCAGTATTTT. Translated: CSALLAGVGTDTQYF. The V and J genes are TRBV20-1 and TRBJ2-3; 10 bases match TRBD2. This CDR3 contains 15 residues. Germline values: CDR1 DFQATT, CDR2 SNEGSKA (reference sequence). V was pared by 6 bases and J by 1 base, with 7 bases of the junction left unmatched.

This chain connects TRBV12-3 or TRBV12-4 to TRBJ1-2; no clear D. This CDR3 contains 14 residues. The V end lost 3 bases, the J end lost 0 bases, and 8 bases lay between the germline ends. CDR3 coding DNA: TGTGCCAGCAGTTTGGCTATCACTAACTATGGCTACACCTTC. Encoded protein: CASSLAITNYGYTF.

This clonotype was found a few times. V is TRBV7-9 and J is TRBJ2-3; D is tentatively TRBD1 or TRBD2 (5 bases each). The length of the CDR3 is 16 residues. The germline CDR1 and CDR2 sequences are SEHNR and FQNEAQ (reference sequence). The ends were cut back, 1 base at V and 3 bases at J, with 14 bases in the middle. The chain's CDR3 is CASSLVGLRVTDTQYF. CDR3 in DNA: TGTGCCAGCAGCTTAGTTGGACTCAGGGTGACAGATACGCAGTATTTT.

This chain connects TRBV3-1 to TRBJ2-7; D might be TRBD1 or TRBD2, each matching 5 bases. CDR3 length equals 21 residues. CDR1 is LGHDT, CDR2 YNNKEL, per germline (reference sequence). Deletions cut 0 bases from V and 0 bases from J, with 27 bases between. Here the CDR3 DNA reads TGTGCCAGCAGCCAAGAGGCGGCTTGGGAGCCGGGGCAGCCTAGCTCCTACGAGCAGTACGTC. Amino acid sequence: CASSQEAAWEPGQPSSYEQYV.

The J gene is TRBJ2-7, the V gene TRBV12-3 or TRBV12-4; D may be TRBD2 (5 bases). The CDR3 consists of 14 residues. The V end was cut by 2 bases, the J end by 3 bases, with 11 bases between. For the CDR3, the DNA is TGTGCCAGCAGTTTATCCACTAGACACTACGAGCAGTACTTC. This translates into CASSLSTRHYEQYF.

The chain has TRBV11-2 and TRBJ2-7; 12 bases map to TRBD2. This CDR3 has 19 amino acids. V shed 5 bases, J shed 3 bases, and the junction held 17 bases outside the gene matches. Germline V gives CDR1 SGHAT, CDR2 FQNNGV. CDR3 in DNA: TGTGCCAGCAGCAGTCGACAGGGGGCTAGCGGGAGGGCCCTCTACGAGCAGTACTTC. Translated, it gives CASSSRQGASGRALYEQYF. The variable domain in full, with the rest retrieved from reference TRBV11-2 and TRBJ2-7, is EAGVAQSPRYKIIEKRQSVAFWCNPISGHATLYWYQQILGQGPKLLIQFQNNGVVDDSQLPKDRFSAERLKGVDSTLKIQPAKLEDSAVYLCASSSRQGASGRALYEQYFGPGTRLTVT.

The rearrangement uses TRBV7-9 and TRBJ2-1; 12 nucleotides line up with TRBD2. The CDR3 has 17 residues. Germline assignment: CDR1 SEHNR and CDR2 FQNEAQ (reference sequence). The V gene end was trimmed by 5 bases and the J gene end by 1 base; junction bases not matched to a gene: 6. The CDR3 reads CASSTTSGRSSYNEQFF. In DNA form, the CDR3 reads TGTGCCAGCAGCACGACTAGCGGGAGAAGTTCCTACAATGAGCAGTTCTTC.

This clonotype has only a few counts. The rearrangement links TRBV10-2 to TRBJ2-2; 11 bases are a match to TRBD2. The ends lost 10 bases at V and 2 bases at J; junction bases unmatched: 6. Per the germline V gene, CDR1 is WSHSY and CDR2 is SAAADI. The CDR3 spans 15 residues. The DNA of the CDR3 is TGCGCCATCTCGACTAGCGGGGTCAACACCGGGGAGCTGTTTTTT. This gives the protein CAISTSGVNTGELFF.

This clonotype showed up just a few times. The chain uses TRBV5-1 and TRBJ2-1; 14 positions match TRBD2. CDR1 and CDR2 (germline): SGHRS, YFSETQ. V lost 0 bases, J lost 2 bases, and 7 bases stayed unmatched. The CDR3 runs 19 residues. CDR3 region: CASSLAVGLAGVPYNEQFF. CDR3 coding DNA: TGCGCCAGCAGCTTGGCAGTGGGACTAGCGGGAGTCCCCTACAATGAGCAGTTCTTC.

This clonotype was recorded a few times. The genes are TRBV4-2 and TRBJ1-2, with unresolved D. The germline V gene has CDR1 LGHNA and CDR2 YNFKEQ. Trimming shortened V by 2 bases and J by 2 bases, and 6 bases separated the two germline ends. This CDR3 spans 13 amino acids. CDR3 sequence: CASSQSGNYGYTF. The CDR3 bases are TGTGCCAGCAGCCAATCTGGGAACTATGGCTACACCTTC.